This record covers a single T cell receptor beta chain. CDR3 length: 13 residues. The germline V gene encodes CDR1 SGDLS and CDR2 YYNGEE. V was pared by 0 bases and J by 4 bases, with 4 bases between. The data belong to a study of T cell changes during pregnancy in multiple sclerosis. Profiled with immunoSEQ multiplex PCR; TCRdb holds only in-frame clones, not every one. The data show around 78,000 clones, roughly 89% seen once. The chain employs TRBV9 and TRBJ1-4; no clear D gene. The TCR was taken from a female donor in good health, enrolled as a control in a pregnancy study. The specimen comprised peripheral blood, sampled in the third trimester of pregnancy. CDR3 region: CASSVDFNEKLFF. The CDR3 DNA follows: TGTGCCAGCAGCGTAGACTTTAATGAAAAACTGTTTTTT.